The sequence of this TCR beta chain was determined in a study of T cell changes during pregnancy in multiple sclerosis. The CDR3 length is 15 residues. CDR1 and CDR2 (germline): MNHEY, SVGAGI. The V end was cut by 6 bases, the J end by 5 bases, with 19 bases between. The repertoire was sequenced with immunoSEQ multiplex PCR; TCRdb's copy has only in-frame clones and lacks some. The top ten hold roughly 0.81% of the sample, which has 45,000 to 60,000 clones, roughly 92% seen once. V usage is TRBV6-5 and J usage is TRBJ1-2; tentatively, D is TRBD1 (6 bases). The sequencing here drew on CD4+ T cells from peripheral blood mononuclear cells, taken in the third trimester of pregnancy. This receptor was identified in a female donor with multiple sclerosis, enrolled in a pregnancy study. Here the CDR3 reads CASSRGGAGDYGYTF. The CDR3 DNA reads TGTGCCAGCAGCCGCGGGGGGGCTGGGGATTATGGCTACACCTTC.